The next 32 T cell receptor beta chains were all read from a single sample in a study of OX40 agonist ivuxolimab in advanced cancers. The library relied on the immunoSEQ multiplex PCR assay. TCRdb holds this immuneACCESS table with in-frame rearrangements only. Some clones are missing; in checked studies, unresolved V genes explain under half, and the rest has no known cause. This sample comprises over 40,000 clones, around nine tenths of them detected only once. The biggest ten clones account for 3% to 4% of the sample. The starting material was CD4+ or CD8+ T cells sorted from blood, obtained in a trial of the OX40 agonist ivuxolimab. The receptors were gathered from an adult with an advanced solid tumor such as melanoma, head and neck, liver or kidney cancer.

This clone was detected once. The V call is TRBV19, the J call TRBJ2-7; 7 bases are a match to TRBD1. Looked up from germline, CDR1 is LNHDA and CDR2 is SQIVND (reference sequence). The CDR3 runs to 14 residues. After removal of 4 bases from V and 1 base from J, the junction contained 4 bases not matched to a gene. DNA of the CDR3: TGTGCCAGTAGTAAGGGCAGGGGGTCCTACGAGCAGTACTTC. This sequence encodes CASSKGRGSYEQYF.

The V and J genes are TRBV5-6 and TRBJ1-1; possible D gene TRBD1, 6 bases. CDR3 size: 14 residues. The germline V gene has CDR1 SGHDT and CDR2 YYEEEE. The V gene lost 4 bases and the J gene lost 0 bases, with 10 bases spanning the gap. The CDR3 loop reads CASSPDSMNTEAFF. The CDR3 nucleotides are TGTGCCAGCAGCCCGGACAGCATGAACACTGAAGCTTTCTTT.

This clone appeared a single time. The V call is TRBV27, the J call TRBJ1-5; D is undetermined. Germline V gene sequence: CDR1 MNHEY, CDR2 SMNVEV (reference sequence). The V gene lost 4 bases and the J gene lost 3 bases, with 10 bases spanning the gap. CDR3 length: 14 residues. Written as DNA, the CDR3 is TGTGCCAGCAGTTCGACCGGCCCCAATCAGCCCCAGCATTTT. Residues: CASSSTGPNQPQHF.

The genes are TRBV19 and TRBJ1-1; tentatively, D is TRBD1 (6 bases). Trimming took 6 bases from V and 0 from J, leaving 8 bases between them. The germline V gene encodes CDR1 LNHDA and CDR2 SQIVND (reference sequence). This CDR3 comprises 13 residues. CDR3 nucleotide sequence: TGTGCCAGTAGAAGGGGGTTGAACACTGAAGCTTTCTTT. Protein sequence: CASRRGLNTEAFF.

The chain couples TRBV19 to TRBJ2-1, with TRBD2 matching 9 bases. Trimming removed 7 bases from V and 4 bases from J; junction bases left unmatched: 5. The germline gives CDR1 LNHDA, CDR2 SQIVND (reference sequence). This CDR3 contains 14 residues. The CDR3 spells CASMGAGGYNEQFF. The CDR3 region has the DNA TGTGCCAGTATGGGGGCGGGAGGGTACAATGAGCAGTTCTTC.

CDR3 sequence: CASSVKRTGTRAYEQYF. For the CDR3, the DNA is TGTGCCAGTAGTGTTAAGCGGACAGGAACTAGGGCTTACGAGCAGTACTTC. The V and J genes are TRBV19 and TRBJ2-7; 7 bases map to TRBD1. From germline, CDR1 is LNHDA and CDR2 SQIVND (reference sequence). The CDR3 contains 17 residues. J was trimmed by 4 bases and V by 5 bases; bases with no gene match: 17.

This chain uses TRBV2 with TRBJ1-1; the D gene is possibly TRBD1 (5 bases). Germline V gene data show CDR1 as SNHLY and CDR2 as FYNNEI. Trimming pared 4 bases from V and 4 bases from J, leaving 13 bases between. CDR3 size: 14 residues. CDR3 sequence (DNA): TGTGCCAGCAGTGCGGAAACGGGGGGCACTGAAGCTTTCTTT. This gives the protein CASSAETGGTEAFF.

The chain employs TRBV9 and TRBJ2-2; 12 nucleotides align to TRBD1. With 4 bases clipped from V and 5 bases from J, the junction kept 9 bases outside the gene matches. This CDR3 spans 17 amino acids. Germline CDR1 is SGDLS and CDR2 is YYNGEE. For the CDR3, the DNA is TGTGCCAGCAGCACACACTCGGGACAGGGGGCTACCGGGGAGCTGTTTTTT. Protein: CASSTHSGQGATGELFF.

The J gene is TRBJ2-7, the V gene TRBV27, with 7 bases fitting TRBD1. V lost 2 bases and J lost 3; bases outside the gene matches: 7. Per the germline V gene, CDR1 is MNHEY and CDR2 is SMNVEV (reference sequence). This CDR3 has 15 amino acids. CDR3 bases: TGTGCCAGCAGTTTAGCACCGGGACAGAGCTACGAGCAGTACTTC. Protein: CASSLAPGQSYEQYF.

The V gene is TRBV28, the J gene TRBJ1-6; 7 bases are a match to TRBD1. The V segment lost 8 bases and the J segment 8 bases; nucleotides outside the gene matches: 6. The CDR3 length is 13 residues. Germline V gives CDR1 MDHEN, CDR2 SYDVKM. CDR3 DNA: TGTGCCAGCGCCTGGCAGGGGGATTCACCCCTCCACTTT. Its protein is CASAWQGDSPLHF.

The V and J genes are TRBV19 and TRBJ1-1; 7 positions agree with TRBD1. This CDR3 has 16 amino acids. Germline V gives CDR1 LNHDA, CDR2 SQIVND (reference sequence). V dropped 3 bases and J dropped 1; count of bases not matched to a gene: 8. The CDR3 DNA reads TGTGCCAGTAGTATGAATACCGGGACAGCGAACACTGAAGCTTTCTTT. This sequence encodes CASSMNTGTANTEAFF.

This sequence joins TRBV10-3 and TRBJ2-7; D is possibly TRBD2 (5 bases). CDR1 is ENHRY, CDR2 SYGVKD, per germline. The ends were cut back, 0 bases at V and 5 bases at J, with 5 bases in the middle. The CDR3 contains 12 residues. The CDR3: CAISESRDEQYF. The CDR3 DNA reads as TGTGCCATCAGTGAGTCGAGGGACGAGCAGTACTTC.

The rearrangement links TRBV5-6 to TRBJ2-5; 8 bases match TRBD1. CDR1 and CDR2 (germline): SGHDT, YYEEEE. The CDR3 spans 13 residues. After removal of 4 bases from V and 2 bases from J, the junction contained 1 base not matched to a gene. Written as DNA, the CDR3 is TGTGCCAGCAGCACAGGGGGGCAAGAGACCCAGTACTTC. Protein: CASSTGGQETQYF.

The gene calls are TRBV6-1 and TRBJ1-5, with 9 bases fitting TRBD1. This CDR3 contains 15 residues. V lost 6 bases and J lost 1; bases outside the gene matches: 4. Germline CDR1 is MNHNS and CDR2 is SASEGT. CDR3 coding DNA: TGTGCCAGCAGAGACAGGGGGTACAGCAATCAGCCCCAGCATTTT. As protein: CASRDRGYSNQPQHF.

The CDR3: CASSISWGNQPQHF. CDR3 sequence (DNA): TGTGCCAGTAGTATTTCTTGGGGCAATCAGCCCCAGCATTTT. The chain joins TRBV19 to TRBJ1-5, with no clear D. Trimming shortened V by 3 bases and J by 2 bases, and 8 bases separated the two germline ends. Looked up from germline, CDR1 is LNHDA and CDR2 is SQIVND (reference sequence). This CDR3 contains 14 residues. The variable domain in full, completed from reference TRBV19 and TRBJ1-5, reads DGGITQSPKYLFRKEGQNVTLSCEQNLNHDAMYWYRQDPGQGLRLIYYSQIVNDFQKGDIAEGYSVSREKKESFPLTVTSAQKNPTAFYLCASSISWGNQPQHFGDGTRLSIL.

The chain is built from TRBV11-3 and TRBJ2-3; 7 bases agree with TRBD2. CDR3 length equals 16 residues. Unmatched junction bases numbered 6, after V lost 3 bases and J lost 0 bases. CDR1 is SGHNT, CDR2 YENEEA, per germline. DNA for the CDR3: TGTGCCAGCAGCTTGGGCCTAGCGGAGAGCACAGATACGCAGTATTTT. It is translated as CASSLGLAESTDTQYF. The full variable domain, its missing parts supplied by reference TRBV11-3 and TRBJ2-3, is EAGVVQSPRYKIIEKKQPVAFWCNPISGHNTLYWYLQNLGQGPELLIRYENEEAVDDSQLPKDRFSAERLKGVDSTLKIQPAELGDSAVYLCASSLGLAESTDTQYFGPGTRLTVL.

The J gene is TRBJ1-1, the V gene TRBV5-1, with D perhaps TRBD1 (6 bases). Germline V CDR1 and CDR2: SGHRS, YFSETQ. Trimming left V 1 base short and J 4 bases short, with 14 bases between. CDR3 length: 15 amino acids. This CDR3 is CASSLRMGGVTEAFF. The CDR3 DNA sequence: TGCGCCAGCAGCTTGAGGATGGGGGGCGTCACTGAAGCTTTCTTT.

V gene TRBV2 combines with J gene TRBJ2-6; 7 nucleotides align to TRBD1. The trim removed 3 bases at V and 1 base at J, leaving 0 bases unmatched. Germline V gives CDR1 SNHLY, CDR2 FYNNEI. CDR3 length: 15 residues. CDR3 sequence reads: CASSEGQSGANVLTF. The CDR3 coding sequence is TGTGCCAGCAGTGAGGGACAGTCTGGGGCCAACGTCCTGACTTTC. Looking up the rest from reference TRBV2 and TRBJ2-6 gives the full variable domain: EPEVTQTPSHQVTQMGQEVILRCVPISNHLYFYWYRQILGQKVEFLVSFYNNEISEKSEIFDDQFSVERPDGSNFTLKIRSTKLEDSAMYFCASSEGQSGANVLTFGAGSRLTVL.

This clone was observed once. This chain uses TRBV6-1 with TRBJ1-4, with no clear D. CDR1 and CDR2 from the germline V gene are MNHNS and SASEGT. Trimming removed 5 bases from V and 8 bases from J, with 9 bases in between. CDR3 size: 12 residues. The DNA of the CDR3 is TGTGCCAGCAGTTATCACGAAGAAAAACTGTTTTTT. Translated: CASSYHEEKLFF.

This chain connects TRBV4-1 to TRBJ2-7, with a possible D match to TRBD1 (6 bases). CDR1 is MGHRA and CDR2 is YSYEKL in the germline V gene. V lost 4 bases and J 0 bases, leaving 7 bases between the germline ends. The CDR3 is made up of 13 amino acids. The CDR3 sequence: CASSRDISYEQYF. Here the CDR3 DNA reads TGCGCCAGCAGCCGGGACATCTCCTACGAGCAGTACTTC.

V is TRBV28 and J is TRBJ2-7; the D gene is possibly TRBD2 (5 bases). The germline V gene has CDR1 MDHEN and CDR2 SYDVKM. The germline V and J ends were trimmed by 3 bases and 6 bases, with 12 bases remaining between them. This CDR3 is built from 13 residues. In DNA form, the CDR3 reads TGTGCCAGCAGTTTCTCTGGACTCCCCGAGCAGTACTTC. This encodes CASSFSGLPEQYF.

The CDR3 spells CASSLVGRDTQYF. In nucleotides, the CDR3 is TGTGCCAGCAGCTTAGTGGGGCGAGATACGCAGTATTTT. The chain couples TRBV7-8 to TRBJ2-3; D is possibly TRBD1 (5 bases). Germline values: CDR1 SGHVS, CDR2 FQNEAQ. The CDR3 spans 13 residues. V shed 1 base and J shed 5 bases, with 7 bases lying between them.

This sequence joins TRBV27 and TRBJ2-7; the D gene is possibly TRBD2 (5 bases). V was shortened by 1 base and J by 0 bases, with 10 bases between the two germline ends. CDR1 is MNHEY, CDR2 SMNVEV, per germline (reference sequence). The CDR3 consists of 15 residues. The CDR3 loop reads CASSLYSVFSYEQYF. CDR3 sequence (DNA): TGTGCCAGCAGTTTATATAGCGTTTTCTCCTACGAGCAGTACTTC.

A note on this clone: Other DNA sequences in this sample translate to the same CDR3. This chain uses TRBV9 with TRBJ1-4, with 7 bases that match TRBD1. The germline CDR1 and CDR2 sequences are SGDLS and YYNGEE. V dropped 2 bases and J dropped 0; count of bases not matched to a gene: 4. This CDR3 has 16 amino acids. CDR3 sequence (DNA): TGTGCCAGCAGCGTTGGGCAGGGGGCAACTAATGAAAAACTGTTTTTT. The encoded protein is CASSVGQGATNEKLFF.

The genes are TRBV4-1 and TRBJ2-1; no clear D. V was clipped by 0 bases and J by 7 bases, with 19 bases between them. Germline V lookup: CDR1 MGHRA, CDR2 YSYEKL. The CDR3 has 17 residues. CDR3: CASSQDTARTYENEQFF. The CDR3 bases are TGCGCCAGCAGCCAAGATACTGCCAGGACCTACGAGAATGAGCAGTTCTTC.

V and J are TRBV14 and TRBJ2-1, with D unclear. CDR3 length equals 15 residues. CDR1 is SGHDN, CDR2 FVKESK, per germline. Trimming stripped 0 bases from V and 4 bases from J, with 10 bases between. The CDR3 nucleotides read TGTGCCAGCAGCCAAGAGGCGCCTTTGTACAATGAGCAGTTCTTC. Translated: CASSQEAPLYNEQFF.

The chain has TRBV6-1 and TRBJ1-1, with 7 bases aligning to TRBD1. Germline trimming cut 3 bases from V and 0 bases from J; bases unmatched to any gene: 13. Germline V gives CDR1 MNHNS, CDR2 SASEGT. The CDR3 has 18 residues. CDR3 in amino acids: CASSDASPGQTMNTEAFF. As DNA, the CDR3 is TGTGCCAGCAGTGATGCCTCGCCGGGACAGACTATGAACACTGAAGCTTTCTTT.

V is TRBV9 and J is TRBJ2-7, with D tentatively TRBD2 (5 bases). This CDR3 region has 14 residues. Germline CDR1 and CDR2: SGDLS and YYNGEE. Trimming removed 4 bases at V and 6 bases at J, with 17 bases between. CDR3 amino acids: CASSISGTTGEQYF. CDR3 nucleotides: TGTGCCAGCAGCATATCGGGAACGACCGGCGAGCAGTACTTC.

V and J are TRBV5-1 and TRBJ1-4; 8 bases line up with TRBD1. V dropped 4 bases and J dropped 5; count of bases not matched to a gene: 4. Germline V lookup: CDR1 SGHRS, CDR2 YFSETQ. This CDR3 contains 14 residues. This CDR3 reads CASSRGQENEKLFF. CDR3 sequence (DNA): TGCGCCAGCAGCAGGGGACAGGAGAATGAAAAACTGTTTTTT.

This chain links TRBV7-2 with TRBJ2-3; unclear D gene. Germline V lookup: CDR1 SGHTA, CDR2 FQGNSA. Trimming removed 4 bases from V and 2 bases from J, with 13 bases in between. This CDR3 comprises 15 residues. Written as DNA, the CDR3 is TGTGCCAGCAGCTCCCTACCTTCCTACACAGATACGCAGTATTTT. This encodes CASSSLPSYTDTQYF.

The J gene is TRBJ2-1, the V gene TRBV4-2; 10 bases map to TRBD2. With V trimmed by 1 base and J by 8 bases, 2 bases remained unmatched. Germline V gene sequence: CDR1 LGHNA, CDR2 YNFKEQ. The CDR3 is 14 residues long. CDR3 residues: CASSQGGLAHEQFF. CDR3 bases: TGTGCCAGCAGCCAAGGGGGACTAGCGCATGAGCAGTTCTTC.

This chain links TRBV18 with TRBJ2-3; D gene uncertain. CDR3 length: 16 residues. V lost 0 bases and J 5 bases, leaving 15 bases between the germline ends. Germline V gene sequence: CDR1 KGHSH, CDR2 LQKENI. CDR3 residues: CASSPPNYQGIDTQYF. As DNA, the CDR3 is TGTGCCAGCTCACCACCGAACTATCAAGGGATAGATACGCAGTATTTT.